This passage covers 21 T cell receptor beta chains from one sample sequenced in a study of shared clonotypes between healthy human individuals. The naive CD8 fraction comprised CD45RO-negative cells positively selected for CCR7 and excluded terminally differentiated effector memory CD45RA+ cells. Using immunoSEQ multiplex PCR, the repertoire was profiled, and TCRdb retains in-frame clones only, with some absent. The sample lists around 2.1 million clones, 85% to 95% occurring once. The sample was naive CD8+ T cells from PBMCs. The receptors come from a man between 18 and 35 years old in good health. Some clones in this sample may be carry-over from other donors' samples.

The genes are TRBV6-6 and TRBJ1-6; D possibly corresponds to TRBD1 (6 bases). The CDR3 covers 15 residues. Germline V gives CDR1 MNHNY, CDR2 SVGAGI (reference sequence). V was pared by 6 bases and J by 10 bases, with 19 bases between. The CDR3 nucleotides read TGTGCCAGCAGGCCGGGACACACGTCCAACTCACCCCTCCACTTT. Protein sequence: CASRPGHTSNSPLHF.

The rearrangement links TRBV5-6 to TRBJ1-4; D is uncertain. Trimming took off 0 bases at V and 4 bases at J, with 13 bases between the two ends. This CDR3 is 16 amino acids long. Germline lookup yields CDR1 SGHDT and CDR2 YYEEEE. The CDR3 nucleotides read TGTGCCAGCAGCTTGGGTAGGACGTTGCGTAATGAAAAACTGTTTTTT. Translated, it gives CASSLGRTLRNEKLFF.

The chain links TRBV28 to TRBJ2-1; 7 nucleotides match TRBD2. Germline CDR1 reads MDHEN; CDR2 reads SYDVKM. V lost 6 bases to trimming and J lost 5 bases; unmatched junction nucleotides: 10. There are 15 residues in the CDR3. CDR3 loop: CASSTLAEGNNEQFF. CDR3 nucleotides: TGTGCCAGCAGCACCCTAGCGGAGGGGAACAATGAGCAGTTCTTC. Full variable domain (rest looked up from reference TRBV28 and TRBJ2-1): DVKVTQSSRYLVKRTGEKVFLECVQDMDHENMFWYRQDPGLGLRLIYFSYDVKMKEKGDIPEGYSVSREKKERFSLILESASTNQTSMYLCASSTLAEGNNEQFFGPGTRLTVL.

Note on this clone: Other DNA sequences within the sample encode an identical CDR3. The chain combines TRBV7-9 with TRBJ2-1; possibly TRBD1 or TRBD2 for D (5 bases each). The CDR3 has 13 residues. CDR1 SEHNR and CDR2 FQNEAQ come from the germline V gene (reference sequence). Trimming took off 1 base at V and 6 bases at J, with 7 bases between the two ends. Here the CDR3 DNA reads TGTGCCAGCAGCTTAGGAGGGACCAATGAGCAGTTCTTC. Its translation is CASSLGGTNEQFF.

The chain uses TRBV28 and TRBJ2-4; 8 bases are shared with TRBD1. Germline lookup yields CDR1 MDHEN and CDR2 SYDVKM. J gave up 8 bases and V 3 bases, and 6 bases lay outside the gene matches. This CDR3 region has 14 residues. In DNA form, the CDR3 reads TGTGCCAGCAGTTTCCCAGGGGGCCGAGACATTCAGTACTTC. This encodes CASSFPGGRDIQYF.

The chain combines TRBV7-9 with TRBJ2-5; 9 bases are shared with TRBD1. In germline, CDR1 is SEHNR, CDR2 FQNEAQ (reference sequence). Trimming removed 5 bases from V and 7 bases from J; junction bases left unmatched: 14. The CDR3 loop spans 16 amino acids. The CDR3 here is CASSAGQGLAWGTQYF. The DNA for the CDR3 is TGTGCCAGCAGCGCGGGACAGGGACTTGCGTGGGGGACCCAGTACTTC.

CDR3 region: CASSPPTAEQFF. The CDR3 DNA reads as TGTGCCAGCTCACCACCGACCGCAGAGCAGTTCTTC. The chain recombines TRBV18 with TRBJ2-1; no clear D. Germline CDR1 KGHSH, CDR2 LQKENI. V was cut by 0 bases and J by 10 bases, with 7 bases left in between. This CDR3 region has 12 residues.

The chain carries TRBV19 and TRBJ1-1; no clear D gene. This CDR3 has 13 amino acids. The V end lost 5 bases, the J end lost 0 bases, and 7 bases lay between the germline ends. Germline V gives CDR1 LNHDA, CDR2 SQIVND (reference sequence). CDR3 loop: CASSSRLNTEAFF. The CDR3 DNA reads as TGTGCCAGTAGTTCCAGGCTGAACACTGAAGCTTTCTTT. The variable domain in full, completed from reference TRBV19 and TRBJ1-1, reads DGGITQSPKYLFRKEGQNVTLSCEQNLNHDAMYWYRQDPGQGLRLIYYSQIVNDFQKGDIAEGYSVSREKKESFPLTVTSAQKNPTAFYLCASSSRLNTEAFFGQGTRLTVV.

V and J are TRBV4-2 and TRBJ2-3, with TRBD2 matching over 10 bases. With 0 bases clipped from V and 2 bases from J, the junction kept 8 bases outside the gene matches. The CDR3 extends over 18 amino acids. Germline assignment: CDR1 LGHNA and CDR2 YNFKEQ. DNA of the CDR3: TGTGCCAGCAGCCAAGATTTTTTTGGGACTAGCGTCACAGATACGCAGTATTTT. Translation: CASSQDFFGTSVTDTQYF.

The V gene is TRBV27, the J gene TRBJ2-7; no reliable D call. The germline V and J ends were trimmed by 2 bases and 5 bases, with 13 bases remaining between them. Germline values: CDR1 MNHEY, CDR2 SMNVEV (reference sequence). The CDR3 has 14 amino acids. Written as DNA, the CDR3 is TGTGCCAGCAGTTTACAGCACCTCAAGCACGAGCAGTACTTC. Its protein product is CASSLQHLKHEQYF.

The V call is TRBV7-6, the J call TRBJ2-7; either TRBD1 or TRBD2 may fit D (5 bases each). CDR3 length: 14 residues. The V end lost 7 bases, the J end lost 2 bases, and 15 bases lay between the germline ends. CDR1 and CDR2 (germline): SGHVS, FNYEAQ. The CDR3 bases are TGTGCCAGCAAGAAGCTGGGGGATCCCTACGAGCAGTACTTC. Translated, it gives CASKKLGDPYEQYF.

CDR3 DNA: TGTGCCAGCAGTTTTATTCCGCCAAGCTCCTTCATTGGGTCCTACAATGAGCAGTTCTTC. It is translated as CASSFIPPSSFIGSYNEQFF. The chain employs TRBV27 and TRBJ2-1; D not certain. Trimming stripped 3 bases from V and 1 base from J, with 25 bases between. CDR3 length equals 20 residues. Germline CDR1 and CDR2: MNHEY and SMNVEV (reference sequence).

The rearrangement links TRBV15 to TRBJ2-7; weak D call: TRBD1 (7 bases). Trimming took 0 bases from V and 2 from J, leaving 14 bases between them. Germline lookup yields CDR1 LNHNV and CDR2 YYDKDF (reference sequence). This CDR3 has 16 amino acids. In nucleotides, the CDR3 is TGTGCCACCAGCAGAGATCAGGGCAGGGGGGCCTACGAGCAGTACTTC. It encodes CATSRDQGRGAYEQYF.

The chain uses TRBV6-5 and TRBJ2-5, with 10 bases identical to TRBD2. The CDR3 consists of 14 residues. After removal of 7 bases from V and 4 bases from J, the junction contained 6 bases not matched to a gene. Germline CDR1 is MNHEY and CDR2 is SVGAGI. CDR3 in amino acids: CASTSGRTGETQYF. Written as DNA, the CDR3 is TGTGCCAGCACTAGCGGGAGAACGGGAGAGACCCAGTACTTC.

Points on this clone: Other DNA sequences of this sample code for an identical CDR3. V and J are TRBV4-1 and TRBJ2-1; TRBD2 agrees at 13 bases. CDR1 is MGHRA and CDR2 is YSYEKL in the germline V gene. Unmatched junction bases numbered 1, after V lost 4 bases and J lost 4 bases. There are 15 residues in the CDR3. The DNA of the CDR3 is TGCGCCAGCAGCCTACTAGCGGGAGGGTACAATGAGCAGTTCTTC. This sequence encodes CASSLLAGGYNEQFF.

This clone was counted once. The chain is built from TRBV27 and TRBJ2-1; perhaps TRBD2 as D (5 bases). V lost 8 bases, J lost 3 bases, and 17 bases lay in between. Germline V lookup: CDR1 MNHEY, CDR2 SMNVEV (reference sequence). The CDR3 length is 15 residues. The chain's CDR3 is CASAAGSGNYNEQFF. DNA of the CDR3: TGTGCCAGCGCGGCCGGCAGCGGCAACTACAATGAGCAGTTCTTC.

The chain joins TRBV9 to TRBJ2-2; tentative D call: TRBD2 (5 bases). Germline V gene sequence: CDR1 SGDLS, CDR2 YYNGEE. V was pared by 0 bases and J by 6 bases, with 6 bases between. The CDR3 has 13 amino acids. As DNA, the CDR3 is TGTGCCAGCAGCGTAGTGGAGGCCGGGGAGCTGTTTTTT. Residues: CASSVVEAGELFF.

A remark on this clone: In the same sample, other DNA sequences code for this CDR3. The chain couples TRBV7-9 to TRBJ2-7; no clear D gene. CDR1 and CDR2 from the germline V gene are SEHNR and FQNEAQ (reference sequence). The V end was cut by 1 base, the J end by 4 bases, with 2 bases between. The CDR3 has 11 amino acids. The CDR3 nucleotides are TGTGCCAGCAGCTTAGAGTACGAGCAGTACTTC. Encoded protein: CASSLEYEQYF.

This chain links TRBV7-2 with TRBJ2-1; 10 nucleotides align to TRBD2. The trim removed 2 bases at V and 2 bases at J, leaving 3 bases unmatched. Germline V lookup: CDR1 SGHTA, CDR2 FQGNSA. CDR3 length: 16 amino acids. The CDR3 is CASSLTSGTTYNEQFF. CDR3 nucleotide sequence: TGTGCCAGCAGCTTAACTAGCGGGACTACCTACAATGAGCAGTTCTTC.

The chain links TRBV7-7 to TRBJ2-3, with TRBD2 matching over 9 bases. Germline loops: CDR1 SSHAT, CDR2 FNYEAQ (reference sequence). Unmatched junction bases numbered 7, after V lost 5 bases and J lost 1 base. This CDR3 contains 16 residues. The CDR3 DNA reads as TGTGCCAGCAGCCCATTAGCGGGAGTTGGCACAGATACGCAGTATTTT. Translated, it gives CASSPLAGVGTDTQYF.

The V and J genes are TRBV7-9 and TRBJ2-7; perhaps TRBD2 as D (7 bases). This CDR3 is 13 amino acids long. Per the germline V gene, CDR1 is SEHNR and CDR2 is FQNEAQ (reference sequence). V lost 3 bases, J lost 7 bases, and 13 bases lay in between. CDR3 protein: CASSFGGAEEQYF. CDR3 DNA: TGTGCCAGCAGCTTTGGGGGGGCGGAAGAGCAGTACTTC.